This passage covers 14 T cell receptor beta chains from one sample sequenced in a study of OX40 agonist ivuxolimab in advanced cancers. Sequencing was performed with immunoSEQ multiplex PCR; in TCRdb, only in-frame clones are kept and a portion is missing. The sample yields 45,000 to 65,000 clones, less than 85% seen once. This sample comprised CD4+ or CD8+ T cells sorted from blood, obtained in a trial of the OX40 agonist ivuxolimab. All receptors come from an adult with an advanced solid tumor such as melanoma, head and neck, liver or kidney cancer.

A single count supports this clone. The chain couples TRBV25-1 to TRBJ1-1; the D gene is possibly TRBD1 (6 bases). This CDR3 has 12 amino acids. Trimming took 3 bases from V and 11 from J, leaving 13 bases between them. Looked up from germline, CDR1 is MGHDK and CDR2 is SYGVNS. The CDR3 spells CASSDHDRRAFF. CDR3 in DNA: TGTGCCAGCAGTGACCACGACAGGAGGGCTTTCTTT.

The rearrangement uses TRBV6-6 and TRBJ2-3; maybe TRBD2 (6 bases). Between the trimmed V and J ends, which lost 4 bases and 0 bases, there was a span of 14 bases. CDR3 length equals 16 residues. In germline, CDR1 is MNHNY, CDR2 SVGAGI (reference sequence). The CDR3 DNA reads TGTGCCAGCAGTTCGTGGGCGGGAAAAAGCACAGATACGCAGTATTTT. This encodes CASSSWAGKSTDTQYF.

This chain links TRBV19 with TRBJ2-1; D unresolved. V dropped 3 bases and J dropped 5 bases, with 14 bases sitting between them. CDR3 size: 15 residues. Germline assignment: CDR1 LNHDA and CDR2 SQIVND (reference sequence). Here the CDR3 reads CASSIGQSRNNEQFF. The CDR3 nucleotides are TGTGCCAGTAGTATTGGGCAGTCCCGCAACAATGAGCAGTTCTTC.

A single count supports this clone. V is TRBV2 and J is TRBJ1-5; no clear D gene. V dropped 7 bases and J dropped 4 bases, with 11 bases sitting between them. CDR3 size: 13 residues. Germline V gives CDR1 SNHLY, CDR2 FYNNEI. The CDR3 protein is CASNTVKNQPQHF. As DNA, the CDR3 is TGTGCCAGCAACACCGTGAAGAATCAGCCCCAGCATTTT.

The chain joins TRBV6-4 to TRBJ1-1; TRBD1 aligns across 10 bases. This CDR3 has 18 residues. CDR1 is MRHNA, CDR2 SNTAGT, per germline. V dropped 0 bases and J dropped 1; count of bases not matched to a gene: 8. In DNA, the CDR3 is TGTGCCAGCAGTGACTCGACGGGACAGGGGACGGGGAACACTGAAGCTTTCTTT. It is translated as CASSDSTGQGTGNTEAFF.

The rearrangement uses TRBV6-1 and TRBJ1-1, with D possibly being TRBD1 (5 bases). The CDR3 is 14 residues long. CDR1 is MNHNS and CDR2 is SASEGT in the germline V gene. Trimming shortened V by 6 bases and J by 3 bases, and 14 bases separated the two germline ends. The CDR3 bases are TGTGCCAGCAGAGCCCAGGGTTCGGACACTGAAGCTTTCTTT. Translated: CASRAQGSDTEAFF.

In this sample, this clone turned up once. The V call is TRBV25-1, the J call TRBJ1-1; D is unclear. The CDR3 contains 13 residues. The germline CDR1 and CDR2 sequences are MGHDK and SYGVNS. Trimming cost V 7 bases and J 0 bases, with 9 bases left between them. CDR3 region: CASNDNVNTEAFF. The DNA for the CDR3 is TGTGCCAGCAACGACAACGTGAACACTGAAGCTTTCTTT.

The chain links TRBV19 to TRBJ2-6; the D gene could be TRBD1 or TRBD2 (5 bases each). Trimming cost V 4 bases and J 2 bases, with 12 bases left between them. Germline lookup yields CDR1 LNHDA and CDR2 SQIVND (reference sequence). This CDR3 is built from 16 residues. The CDR3: CASSTPRGAGANVLTF. In nucleotides, the CDR3 is TGTGCCAGTAGTACCCCGAGGGGAGCTGGGGCCAACGTCCTGACTTTC. Complete variable domain (other parts from reference TRBV19 and TRBJ2-6): DGGITQSPKYLFRKEGQNVTLSCEQNLNHDAMYWYRQDPGQGLRLIYYSQIVNDFQKGDIAEGYSVSREKKESFPLTVTSAQKNPTAFYLCASSTPRGAGANVLTFGAGSRLTVL.

The chain employs TRBV2 and TRBJ2-7, with 7 bases identical to TRBD2. Germline CDR1 and CDR2: SNHLY and FYNNEI. The CDR3 contains 12 residues. J gave up 6 bases and V 4 bases, and 3 bases lay outside the gene matches. CDR3 sequence: CASSVLAAEQYF. DNA for the CDR3: TGTGCCAGCAGTGTCCTAGCGGCCGAGCAGTACTTC. The complete variable domain, with remaining parts taken from reference TRBV2 and TRBJ2-7, reads EPEVTQTPSHQVTQMGQEVILRCVPISNHLYFYWYRQILGQKVEFLVSFYNNEISEKSEIFDDQFSVERPDGSNFTLKIRSTKLEDSAMYFCASSVLAAEQYFGPGTRLTVT.

The chain combines TRBV9 with TRBJ2-1; perhaps D is TRBD1 or TRBD2 (5 bases each). This CDR3 spans 13 amino acids. Germline CDR1 and CDR2: SGDLS and YYNGEE. V lost 3 bases and J 8 bases, leaving 12 bases between the germline ends. Here the CDR3 reads CASSAPGTHEQFF. In nucleotides, the CDR3 is TGTGCCAGCAGCGCCCCCGGGACCCATGAGCAGTTCTTC.

V is TRBV5-4 and J is TRBJ1-1, with a possible D match to TRBD1 (5 bases). Trimming removed 3 bases from V and 0 bases from J, with 9 bases in between. The CDR3 runs 14 residues. The V gene's germline CDR1 is SGHNT and CDR2 YYREEE (reference sequence). CDR3 bases: TGTGCCAGCAGCTCGGACACCTTGAACACTGAAGCTTTCTTT. Amino acid sequence: CASSSDTLNTEAFF. The full variable domain, its missing parts supplied by reference TRBV5-4 and TRBJ1-1, is ETGVTQSPTHLIKTRGQQVTLRCSSQSGHNTVSWYQQALGQGPQFIFQYYREEENGRGNFPPRFSGLQFPNYSSELNVNALELDDSALYLCASSSDTLNTEAFFGQGTRLTVV.

CDR3 nucleotides: TGTGCCAGTACCCAACAACGAAGCGGAGATACGCAGTATTTT. Its protein is CASTQQRSGDTQYF. The rearrangement links TRBV19 to TRBJ2-3; possible D gene TRBD2, 5 bases. The CDR3 has 14 residues. Trimming shortened V by 7 bases and J by 5 bases, and 16 bases separated the two germline ends. Germline CDR1 and CDR2: LNHDA and SQIVND (reference sequence).

This sequence joins TRBV28 and TRBJ2-4; 9 bases match TRBD1. In germline, CDR1 is MDHEN, CDR2 SYDVKM. The CDR3 runs 17 residues. Germline trimming cut 5 bases from V and 2 bases from J; bases unmatched to any gene: 10. The CDR3 DNA follows: TGTGCCAGCAGTGACCGGGACAGGGAATGGACCAAAAACATTCAGTACTTC. Protein sequence: CASSDRDREWTKNIQYF.

V and J are TRBV5-1 and TRBJ2-5; weak D call: TRBD2 (6 bases). CDR1 and CDR2 (germline): SGHRS, YFSETQ. The CDR3 has 17 residues. The ends were cut back, 4 bases at V and 5 bases at J, with 24 bases in the middle. The CDR3 DNA reads as TGCGCCAGCAGCGTCTCCCCTGCCGGGAGCGGAGGGGAGACCCAGTACTTC. Protein sequence: CASSVSPAGSGGETQYF.